This T cell receptor beta chain derives from a study of T cells in Graves' hyperthyroidism and ophthalmopathy. Study-level results: Most clonotypes expanded in thyroid above 0.001 were likewise present in blood. Ophthalmopathy was separated from stable hyperthyroidism by a 13 V-J model.

Many counts were recorded for this clonotype. Its antigen is not identified. Using RNA transcripts as the source, TCR beta CDR3 regions were amplified. The HTBI primer set was used in a first-round RT-PCR of the TCR CDR3. TCRdb fed the multiplex PCR reads into MiXCR, producing one record per CDR3 protein. The top ten hold roughly 5.5% of the sample, which has some 600,000 distinct CDR3 sequences, around 13% seen once. The CDR3 is 13 amino acids. The junction had 8 bases not matched to a gene; V was cut back by 8 bases and J by 6 bases. The germline V gene has CDR1 SGHAT and CDR2 FQNNGV. The specimen was blood. This receptor was obtained from a woman aged 30 to 39 with Graves' hyperthyroidism that later progressed to Graves' ophthalmopathy. The V call is TRBV11-2, the J call TRBJ2-7, with 9 bases aligning to TRBD2. CDR3 DNA: TGTGCCAGCGGATCGACTAGCGGCTTCGAGCAGTACTTC. It is translated as CASGSTSGFEQYF.